Listed here are 25 T cell receptor beta chains from one sample, sequenced in a study of cytotoxic CD8 clonotypes in ibrutinib-treated CLL. The assay was immunoSEQ multiplex PCR, and TCRdb's table has in-frame clones only and misses some. Of 160,000 or so clones listed, more than 65% are singletons. The sample consisted of PBMCs, taken after 12 months of ibrutinib treatment. The receptors were gathered from a human donor with chronic lymphocytic leukemia.

This rearrangement joins TRBV5-8 to TRBJ1-4, with D possibly matching TRBD1 (5 bases). V dropped 1 base and J dropped 9 bases, with 13 bases sitting between them. Germline V CDR1 and CDR2: SGHTS, YDEGEE. The CDR3 runs to 14 residues. CDR3 amino acids: CASSLKGHGKKLFF. DNA for the CDR3: TGTGCCAGCAGCTTGAAGGGGCATGGGAAAAAACTGTTTTTT. The full variable domain, completed using reference TRBV5-8 and TRBJ1-4, is EAGVTQSPTHLIKTRGQQATLRCSPISGHTSVYWYQQALGLGLQFLLWYDEGEERNRGNFPPRFSGRQFPNYSSELNVNALELEDSALYLCASSLKGHGKKLFFGSGTQLSVL.

The genes are TRBV18 and TRBJ2-2; 10 positions match TRBD1. Germline values: CDR1 KGHSH, CDR2 LQKENI. The V segment lost 0 bases and the J segment 1 base; nucleotides outside the gene matches: 2. This CDR3 region has 17 residues. The CDR3 region has the DNA TGTGCCAGCTCACCACCGACAGGGGGCCAGAACACCGGGGAGCTGTTTTTT. Its protein is CASSPPTGGQNTGELFF.

In this sample, this clone turned up a few times. The chain is built from TRBV28 and TRBJ2-3; 8 nucleotides match TRBD2. V was clipped by 5 bases and J by 4 bases; unmatched bases: 8. CDR3 length equals 15 residues. The germline CDR1 and CDR2 sequences are MDHEN and SYDVKM. CDR3 coding DNA: TGTGCCAGCAGTACGGGGGGGCAAAGTTCAGATACGCAGTATTTT. It is translated as CASSTGGQSSDTQYF.

The chain recombines TRBV5-6 with TRBJ2-5; 10 positions match TRBD1. The CDR3 totals 15 residues. The V segment lost 2 bases and the J segment 5 bases; nucleotides outside the gene matches: 6. CDR1 and CDR2 (germline): SGHDT, YYEEEE. CDR3 coding DNA: TGTGCCAGCAGCTTAGGACAGGGGGTGTGGGAGACCCAGTACTTC. The encoded protein is CASSLGQGVWETQYF. The full variable domain, with the rest looked up from reference TRBV5-6 and TRBJ2-5, is DAGVTQSPTHLIKTRGQQVTLRCSPKSGHDTVSWYQQALGQGPQFIFQYYEEEERQRGNFPDRFSGHQFPNYSSELNVNALLLGDSALYLCASSLGQGVWETQYFGPGTRLLVL.

This clone has only one observation. The chain has TRBV28 and TRBJ1-4; D is uncertain. The CDR3 runs 13 residues. Trimming shortened V by 4 bases and J by 6 bases, and 9 bases separated the two germline ends. The germline CDR1 and CDR2 sequences are MDHEN and SYDVKM. The CDR3 DNA reads as TGTGCCAGCAGTTCGCACCGAGATGAAAAACTGTTTTTT. Its translation is CASSSHRDEKLFF.

The rearrangement links TRBV6-6 to TRBJ2-7; no clear D gene. Trimming left V 7 bases short and J 3 bases short, with 7 bases between. Germline-derived CDR1 and CDR2 are MNHNY and SVGAGI (reference sequence). This CDR3 spans 11 amino acids. The CDR3 sequence is CASTGVYEQYF. DNA for the CDR3: TGTGCCAGCACTGGAGTCTACGAGCAGTACTTC.

The rearrangement links TRBV21-1 to TRBJ1-2; the D call of TRBD1 is as the table states it, not checked on the DNA. TRBV21-1 corresponds to a pseudogene. The CDR3 covers 14 residues. This chain's CDR3 is CASSKGQGYYGYTF. The CDR3 DNA reads as TGTGCCAGCAGCAAAGGGCAGGGATACTATGGCTACACCTTC.

V usage is TRBV5-1 and J usage is TRBJ2-3; unclear D gene. CDR1 and CDR2 from the germline V gene are SGHRS and YFSETQ. The CDR3 extends over 13 amino acids. V lost 0 bases and J 3 bases, leaving 5 bases between the germline ends. This CDR3 is CASSLGNTDTQYF. Written as DNA, the CDR3 is TGCGCCAGCAGCTTGGGAAATACAGATACGCAGTATTTT.

V gene TRBV5-4 combines with J gene TRBJ2-2; TRBD2 is a possible D gene (5 bases). The germline V gene has CDR1 SGHNT and CDR2 YYREEE (reference sequence). V lost 7 bases and J lost 5, with 21 bases in between. This CDR3 comprises 16 residues. CDR3 nucleotide sequence: TGTGCCAGCTCACTCGTGGGCGGGTCGGGAACCGGGGAGCTGTTTTTT. This sequence encodes CASSLVGGSGTGELFF.

Of note for this clone: Other DNA sequences of this sample code for an identical CDR3. V and J are TRBV30 and TRBJ1-5, with 8 bases fitting TRBD1. V gave up 2 bases and J gave up 7 bases; unmatched junction bases: 10. Germline CDR1 is GTSNPN and CDR2 is SVGIG (reference sequence). This CDR3 is 15 amino acids long. The CDR3 reads CAWSITGTGTQPQHF. The CDR3 DNA sequence: TGTGCCTGGAGTATTACCGGGACAGGAACCCAGCCCCAGCATTTT.

This chain links TRBV29-1 with TRBJ2-7; the D gene is possibly TRBD2 (7 bases). The CDR3 has 12 residues. The ends were cut back, 4 bases at V and 2 bases at J, with 9 bases in the middle. Germline V lookup: CDR1 SQVTM, CDR2 ANQGSEA. Here the CDR3 DNA reads TGCAGCGTTGCGGGGGGCCCCTACGAGCAGTACTTC. Translation: CSVAGGPYEQYF.

This clone was recorded a few times. V and J are TRBV6-5 and TRBJ1-6; 10 bases are shared with TRBD1. With 0 bases clipped from V and 14 bases from J, the junction kept 7 bases outside the gene matches. This CDR3 spans 15 amino acids. Germline V gene lookup returns CDR1 MNHEY and CDR2 SVGAGI. As DNA, the CDR3 is TGTGCCAGCAGTTACTCGGGACAGGGGTCCTCTACCCTCCACTTT. This translates into CASSYSGQGSSTLHF.

The chain joins TRBV27 to TRBJ2-2; D uncertain. Trimming pared 10 bases from V and 1 base from J, leaving 10 bases between. The length of the CDR3 is 13 residues. CDR1 and CDR2 (germline): MNHEY, SMNVEV (reference sequence). This CDR3 reads CATARQNTGELFF. The DNA for the CDR3 is TGTGCCACCGCTCGACAGAACACCGGGGAGCTGTTTTTT.

V usage is TRBV6-1 and J usage is TRBJ1-3; tentatively, D is TRBD1 (6 bases). The V gene lost 7 bases and the J gene lost 4 bases, with 8 bases spanning the gap. The CDR3 covers 12 residues. Germline V gene lookup returns CDR1 MNHNS and CDR2 SASEGT. The CDR3 coding sequence is TGTGCCAGCACTGACAGGGGAAACACCATATATTTT. Its translation is CASTDRGNTIYF.

The rearrangement uses TRBV9 and TRBJ2-2; 7 bases map to TRBD2. Germline V lookup: CDR1 SGDLS, CDR2 YYNGEE. The J segment lost 7 bases and the V segment lost 3 bases, leaving 9 bases of the junction unmatched. This CDR3 region has 15 residues. CDR3: CASSGSGAMNGELFF. The CDR3 DNA is TGTGCCAGCAGCGGAAGCGGGGCCATGAACGGGGAGCTGTTTTTT. Together with reference TRBV9 and TRBJ2-2, the CDR3 gives the full variable domain: DSGVTQTPKHLITATGQRVTLRCSPRSGDLSVYWYQQSLDQGLQFLIQYYNGEERAKGNILERFSAQQFPDLHSELNLSSLELGDSALYFCASSGSGAMNGELFFGEGSRLTVL.

The V call is TRBV7-2, the J call TRBJ1-2; no definite D call. The CDR3 loop spans 15 amino acids. CDR1 is SGHTA, CDR2 FQGNSA, per germline. Trimming took off 5 bases at V and 3 bases at J, with 16 bases between the two ends. CDR3 residues: CASSPLNAADYGYTF. The DNA of the CDR3 is TGTGCCAGCAGCCCACTTAACGCGGCCGACTATGGCTACACCTTC.

The J gene is TRBJ2-5, the V gene TRBV23-1, with D perhaps TRBD2 (5 bases). The tail of the sequence fits TRBJ2-7 better, so the J call may be wrong. TRBV23-1 is placed among ORFs of uncertain function. The CDR3 contains 14 residues. The chain's CDR3 is CASSPPREPYEQYF. Here the CDR3 DNA reads TGCGCCAGCAGTCCCCCAAGGGAGCCCTACGAGCAGTACTTC.

CDR3: CASTSAAGTYTYNEQFF. The CDR3 nucleotides read TGTGCCAGCACCTCGGCGGCCGGGACATATACCTACAATGAGCAGTTCTTC. The rearrangement links TRBV11-2 to TRBJ2-1; possible D gene TRBD1, 6 bases. CDR3 length equals 17 residues. V was cut by 7 bases and J by 2 bases, with 21 bases left in between. The V gene's germline CDR1 is SGHAT and CDR2 FQNNGV.

This rearrangement joins TRBV19 to TRBJ1-1; maybe TRBD1 (5 bases). This CDR3 region has 14 residues. The V end was cut by 5 bases, the J end by 3 bases, with 13 bases between. Germline-derived CDR1 and CDR2 are LNHDA and SQIVND (reference sequence). CDR3 protein: CASSSGVSDTEAFF. DNA for the CDR3: TGTGCCAGTAGTTCGGGGGTTTCGGACACTGAAGCTTTCTTT.

The J gene is TRBJ2-7, the V gene TRBV7-9; possibly TRBD1 or TRBD2 for D (5 bases each). V dropped 4 bases and J dropped 3 bases, with 25 bases sitting between them. The CDR3 extends over 18 amino acids. Germline V gives CDR1 SEHNR, CDR2 FQNEAQ (reference sequence). The CDR3 DNA is TGTGCCAGCAGCTCCCCTTTAATGCAGGGACCAGTTATCTACGAGCAGTACTTC. Encoded protein: CASSSPLMQGPVIYEQYF.

The rearrangement uses TRBV6-5 and TRBJ2-7; the D gene is possibly TRBD2 (6 bases). The CDR3 length is 14 residues. Trimming stripped 5 bases from V and 0 bases from J, with 11 bases between. Germline V gives CDR1 MNHEY, CDR2 SVGAGI. CDR3 in DNA: TGTGCCAGCAGTCCCGGGACTCACTCCTACGAGCAGTACTTC. It specifies CASSPGTHSYEQYF.

V is TRBV4-3 and J is TRBJ1-3; TRBD1 is a possible D gene (5 bases). The CDR3 loop spans 16 amino acids. CDR1 LGHNA and CDR2 YSLEER come from the germline V gene. V lost 1 base to trimming and J lost 1 base, with 11 bases between them. The CDR3 is CASSQGQGNSGNTIYF. The CDR3 bases are TGCGCCAGCAGCCAAGGGCAGGGAAATTCTGGAAACACCATATATTTT.

The chain links TRBV4-2 to TRBJ2-1, with D hard to call. Germline-derived CDR1 and CDR2 are LGHNA and YNFKEQ. The CDR3 totals 16 residues. V lost 1 base, J lost 0 bases, and 10 bases lay in between. The CDR3 sequence is CASSQGGWSSYNEQFF. CDR3 nucleotides: TGTGCCAGCAGCCAAGGCGGCTGGAGCTCCTACAATGAGCAGTTCTTC.

The J gene is TRBJ2-5, the V gene TRBV19; perhaps D is TRBD1 or TRBD2 (5 bases each). The V and J ends lost 9 bases and 5 bases respectively, with 22 bases between them. CDR3 length: 15 residues. In germline, CDR1 is LNHDA, CDR2 SQIVND (reference sequence). DNA for the CDR3: TGTGCCAGCGGACTCCAGGGTCATCAAGGCGAGACCCAGTACTTC. It encodes CASGLQGHQGETQYF.

The CDR3: CASRDQSGEQYF. CDR3 DNA sequence: TGTGCCAGCCGGGACCAAAGCGGGGAGCAGTACTTC. This chain connects TRBV6-6 to TRBJ2-7, with D maybe TRBD2 (6 bases). CDR1 is MNHNY, CDR2 SVGAGI, per germline (reference sequence). The CDR3 length is 12 residues. V lost 8 bases, J lost 7 bases, and 15 bases lay in between.